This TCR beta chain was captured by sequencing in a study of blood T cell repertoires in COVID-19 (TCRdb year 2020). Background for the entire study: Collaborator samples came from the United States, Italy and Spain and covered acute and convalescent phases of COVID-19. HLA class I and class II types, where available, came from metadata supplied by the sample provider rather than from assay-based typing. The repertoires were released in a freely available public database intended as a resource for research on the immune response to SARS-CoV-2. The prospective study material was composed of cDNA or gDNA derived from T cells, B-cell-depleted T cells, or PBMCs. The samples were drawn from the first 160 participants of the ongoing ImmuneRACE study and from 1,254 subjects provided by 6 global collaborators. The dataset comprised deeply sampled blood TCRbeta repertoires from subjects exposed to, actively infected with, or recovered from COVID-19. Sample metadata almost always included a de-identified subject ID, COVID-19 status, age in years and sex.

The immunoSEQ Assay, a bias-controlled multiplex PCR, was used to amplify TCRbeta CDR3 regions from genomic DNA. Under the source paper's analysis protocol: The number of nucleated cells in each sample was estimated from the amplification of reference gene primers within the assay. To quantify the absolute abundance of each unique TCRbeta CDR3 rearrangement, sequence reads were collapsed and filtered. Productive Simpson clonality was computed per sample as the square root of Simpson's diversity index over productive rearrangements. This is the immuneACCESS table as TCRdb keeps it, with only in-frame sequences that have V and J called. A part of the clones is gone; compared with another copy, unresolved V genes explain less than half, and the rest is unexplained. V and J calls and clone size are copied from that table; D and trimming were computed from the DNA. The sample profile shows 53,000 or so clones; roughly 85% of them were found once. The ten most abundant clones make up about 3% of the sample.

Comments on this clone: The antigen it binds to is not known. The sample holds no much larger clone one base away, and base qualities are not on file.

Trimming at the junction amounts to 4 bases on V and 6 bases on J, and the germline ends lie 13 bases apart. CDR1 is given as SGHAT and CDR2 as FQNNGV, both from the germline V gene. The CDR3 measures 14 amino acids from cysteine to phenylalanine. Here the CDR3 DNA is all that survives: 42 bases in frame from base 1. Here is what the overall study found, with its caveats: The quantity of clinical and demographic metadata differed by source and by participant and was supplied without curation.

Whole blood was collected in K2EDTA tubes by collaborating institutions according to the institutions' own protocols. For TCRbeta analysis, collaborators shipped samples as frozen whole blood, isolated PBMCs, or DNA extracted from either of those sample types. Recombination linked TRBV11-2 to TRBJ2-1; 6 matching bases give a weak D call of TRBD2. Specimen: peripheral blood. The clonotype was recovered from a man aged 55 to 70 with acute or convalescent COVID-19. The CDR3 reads CASSSWTTANEQFF. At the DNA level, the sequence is TGTGCCAGCAGCTCCTGGACTACCGCCAATGAGCAGTTCTTC.